This entry features one T cell receptor beta chain sequence. The sample belongs to a study of blood T cell repertoires in COVID-19. Study context: The United States, Italy and Spain were the sources of the acute and convalescent COVID-19 samples. Sources were T cells, B-cell-depleted T cells, or PBMCs; the material itself was cDNA or gDNA.

As processed by the authors: By means of reference gene primer amplification, nucleated cell counts were estimated. Assay used: immunoSEQ multiplex PCR; TCRdb lists only in-frame clones, some missing. The D gene and trimming were derived from the DNA, and the V and J assignments and clone size from that table. This table holds some 150,000 clones, around four fifths found once. J was trimmed by 5 bases and V by 3 bases; bases with no gene match: 11. CDR3 length equals 16 residues. Germline assignment: CDR1 SGHAT and CDR2 FQNNGV. Material for sequencing was peripheral blood. The chain has TRBV11-2 and TRBJ2-7; 9 bases line up with TRBD1. This receptor was obtained from a woman aged 40 to 50 with active or convalescent COVID-19. CDR3 residues: CASSFPTGGMGNEQYF. In DNA, the CDR3 is TGTGCCAGCAGCTTTCCCACAGGGGGCATGGGCAACGAGCAGTACTTC. Together with reference TRBV11-2 and TRBJ2-7, the CDR3 gives the full variable domain: EAGVAQSPRYKIIEKRQSVAFWCNPISGHATLYWYQQILGQGPKLLIQFQNNGVVDDSQLPKDRFSAERLKGVDSTLKIQPAKLEDSAVYLCASSFPTGGMGNEQYFGPGTRLTVT.